Shown below are 24 T cell receptor beta chains from a single sample sequenced in a study of blood T cell repertoires in COVID-19. Sequenced by immunoSEQ multiplex PCR; TCRdb stores in-frame clones only, minus some. The sample lists 400,000 to 550,000 clones, 80% to 90% occurring once. The sequenced sample consisted of peripheral blood. Receptors were obtained from a woman aged 30 to 39 with acute or convalescent COVID-19.

In regard to this clone: Given the absence of the conserved phenylalanine or tryptophan at the CDR3 end, a read error is likely. No DNA is shown, since the ends of the CDR3 on it are uncertain; the CDR3 is the one TCRdb lists. The chain is built from TRBV25-1 and TRBJ2-7; the table's D call, TRBD1, was not checked against the DNA. CDR1 and CDR2 (germline): MGHDK, SYGVNS. The CDR3 is 11 residues long, ends included. The CDR3 sequence is CASSPDREYPL.

The rearrangement uses TRBV9 and TRBJ1-6; TRBD1 matches at 9 bases. In germline, CDR1 is SGDLS, CDR2 YYNGEE. The CDR3 loop spans 17 amino acids. The V segment lost 4 bases and the J segment 9 bases; nucleotides outside the gene matches: 14. CDR3: CASSTGTGSMGISPLHF. The CDR3 DNA follows: TGTGCCAGCAGCACCGGGACAGGGTCCATGGGGATTTCACCCCTCCACTTT.

The V and J genes are TRBV2 and TRBJ1-2, with D unclear. Germline V gene data show CDR1 as SNHLY and CDR2 as FYNNEI. The CDR3 runs 15 residues. V gave up 2 bases and J gave up 4 bases, with 14 bases separating them. This CDR3 is CASSELRGAIYGYTF. For the CDR3, the DNA is TGTGCCAGCAGTGAATTGCGGGGAGCTATCTATGGCTACACCTTC.

This rearrangement joins TRBV11-2 to TRBJ1-2; D might be TRBD1 (5 bases). With 1 base removed from V and 8 bases from J, the gap between germline ends came to 20 bases. This CDR3 comprises 16 residues. Germline V CDR1 and CDR2: SGHAT, FQNNGV. CDR3 sequence: CASSLAASTDIFGYTF. The DNA for the CDR3 is TGTGCCAGCAGCTTAGCAGCCTCGACAGACATCTTCGGCTACACCTTC. The full variable domain, in which reference TRBV11-2 and TRBJ1-2 provide the parts outside the CDR3, is EAGVAQSPRYKIIEKRQSVAFWCNPISGHATLYWYQQILGQGPKLLIQFQNNGVVDDSQLPKDRFSAERLKGVDSTLKIQPAKLEDSAVYLCASSLAASTDIFGYTFGSGTRLTVV.

V gene TRBV11-2 combines with J gene TRBJ1-5; D is unresolved. CDR1 and CDR2 (germline): SGHAT, FQNNGV. The CDR3 contains 14 residues. The V gene lost 1 base and the J gene lost 5 bases, with 9 bases spanning the gap. The DNA for the CDR3 is TGTGCCAGCAGCTTAGTCGGGAGGGATCAGCCCCAGCATTTT. Its protein product is CASSLVGRDQPQHF.

J is TRBJ1-1 and V is TRBV30; tentative D call: TRBD1 (6 bases). The V and J ends lost 3 bases and 6 bases respectively, with 20 bases between them. The V gene's germline CDR1 is GTSNPN and CDR2 SVGIG (reference sequence). This CDR3 is 15 amino acids long. CDR3 residues: CAWSWRGRGTPEAFF. The CDR3 DNA reads TGTGCCTGGAGCTGGCGGGGGCGTGGTACCCCTGAAGCTTTCTTT.

The V call is TRBV6-5, the J call TRBJ1-6; D possibly corresponds to TRBD1 (6 bases). There are 15 residues in the CDR3. Trimming took off 7 bases at V and 9 bases at J, with 19 bases between the two ends. CDR1 MNHEY and CDR2 SVGAGI come from the germline V gene. The CDR3 DNA reads as TGTGCCAGCACTCTCACGGGGGGGCAAGGTTCACCCCTCCACTTT. Translating it yields CASTLTGGQGSPLHF.

The chain couples TRBV7-9 to TRBJ2-5; no definite D call. V lost 1 base to trimming and J lost 0 bases, with 9 bases between them. Germline CDR1 is SEHNR and CDR2 is FQNEAQ (reference sequence). The CDR3 has 15 residues. This CDR3 reads CASSLGHSYQETQYF. DNA of the CDR3: TGTGCCAGCAGCTTAGGACACTCGTACCAAGAGACCCAGTACTTC. Variable domain in full (rest from reference TRBV7-9 and TRBJ2-5): DTGVSQNPRHKITKRGQNVTFRCDPISEHNRLYWYRQTLGQGPEFLTYFQNEAQLEKSRLLSDRFSAERPKGSFSTLEIQRTEQGDSAMYLCASSLGHSYQETQYFGPGTRLLVL.

The chain combines TRBV28 with TRBJ1-5; unclear D gene. CDR3 length equals 17 residues. V lost 7 bases to trimming and J lost 2 bases, with 21 bases between them. Germline CDR1 MDHEN, CDR2 SYDVKM. The CDR3 here is CASTYGGSSYGNQPQHF. The CDR3 nucleotides are TGTGCCAGCACCTATGGCGGCAGTAGTTATGGCAATCAGCCCCAGCATTTT.

The J gene is TRBJ1-1, the V gene TRBV18, with unresolved D. Trimming removed 4 bases at V and 1 base at J, with 10 bases between. Germline values: CDR1 KGHSH, CDR2 LQKENI. The CDR3 runs to 14 residues. The CDR3 here is CASSQEVANTEAFF. CDR3 bases: TGTGCCAGCTCACAGGAGGTCGCGAACACTGAAGCTTTCTTT.

There are many counts of this clone. The chain recombines TRBV2 with TRBJ1-1, with D possibly matching TRBD1 (5 bases). V was trimmed by 4 bases and J by 3 bases, leaving 18 bases between them. From germline, CDR1 is SNHLY and CDR2 FYNNEI. The CDR3 contains 16 residues. DNA for the CDR3: TGTGCCAGCAGTGGGTCCTCCCGGGGGGTTGACACTGAAGCTTTCTTT. It is translated as CASSGSSRGVDTEAFF. The complete variable domain, with remaining parts taken from reference TRBV2 and TRBJ1-1, reads EPEVTQTPSHQVTQMGQEVILRCVPISNHLYFYWYRQILGQKVEFLVSFYNNEISEKSEIFDDQFSVERPDGSNFTLKIRSTKLEDSAMYFCASSGSSRGVDTEAFFGQGTRLTVV.

This clone appeared a single time. The rearrangement links TRBV5-4 to TRBJ2-7; D not resolved. The CDR3 is 14 residues long. CDR1 is SGHNT, CDR2 YYREEE, per germline (reference sequence). Trimming took off 1 base at V and 5 bases at J, with 13 bases between the two ends. The CDR3 is CASSLLESENEQYF. The CDR3 nucleotides read TGTGCCAGCAGCTTGCTCGAGAGTGAGAACGAGCAGTACTTC.

The chain has TRBV30 and TRBJ1-5; a weak D match, TRBD1 (5 bases). The CDR3 sequence is 14 residues long. Germline V gene lookup returns CDR1 GTSNPN and CDR2 SVGIG (reference sequence). V was shortened by 3 bases and J by 6 bases, with 15 bases between the two germline ends. CDR3 residues: CAWRGGDAGQPQHF. In DNA, the CDR3 is TGTGCCTGGAGGGGGGGGGACGCGGGTCAGCCCCAGCATTTT.

The CDR3 is CASSLQRHRGNTIYF. DNA for the CDR3: TGTGCCAGCAGTTTACAACGGCACAGGGGAAACACCATATATTTT. J is TRBJ1-3 and V is TRBV28; tentative D call: TRBD1 (5 bases). V lost 2 bases, J lost 4 bases, and 12 bases lay in between. Per the germline V gene, CDR1 is MDHEN and CDR2 is SYDVKM. This CDR3 contains 15 residues.

V gene TRBV5-5 combines with J gene TRBJ2-7, with 9 bases identical to TRBD2. CDR1 is SGHKS, CDR2 YYEKEE, per germline (reference sequence). The ends lost 1 base at V and 6 bases at J; junction bases unmatched: 8. The CDR3 contains 15 residues. CDR3 sequence (DNA): TGTGCCAGCAGCTTGTCCGCGGGGGGGCCGGGCGAGCAGTACTTC. Protein: CASSLSAGGPGEQYF. Looking up the rest from reference TRBV5-5 and TRBJ2-7 gives the full variable domain: DAGVTQSPTHLIKTRGQQVTLRCSPISGHKSVSWYQQVLGQGPQFIFQYYEKEERGRGNFPDRFSARQFPNYSSELNVNALLLGDSALYLCASSLSAGGPGEQYFGPGTRLTVT.

The V gene is TRBV7-9, the J gene TRBJ1-2, with TRBD1 matching 7 bases. Looked up from germline, CDR1 is SEHNR and CDR2 is FQNEAQ (reference sequence). V dropped 1 base and J dropped 14; count of bases not matched to a gene: 10. The CDR3 contains 13 residues. Here the CDR3 reads CASSLDGQAPWTF. In nucleotides, the CDR3 is TGTGCCAGCAGCTTAGACGGACAGGCTCCGTGGACCTTC.

The chain is built from TRBV7-6 and TRBJ2-1, with D perhaps matching TRBD2 (6 bases). CDR3 length equals 16 residues. V dropped 0 bases and J dropped 2 bases, with 11 bases sitting between them. Germline V CDR1 and CDR2: SGHVS, FNYEAQ. Written as DNA, the CDR3 is TGTGCCAGCAGCTTAGCGCGGGGCACACCCTACAATGAGCAGTTCTTC. This codes for CASSLARGTPYNEQFF.

The genes are TRBV6-5 and TRBJ1-6; 7 positions agree with TRBD1. Germline CDR1 is MNHEY and CDR2 is SVGAGI. There are 14 residues in the CDR3. V was clipped by 8 bases and J by 7 bases; unmatched bases: 8. The CDR3 sequence: CASEQGLANSPLHF. DNA of the CDR3: TGTGCCAGCGAACAGGGGCTCGCGAATTCACCCCTCCACTTT.

V and J are TRBV5-5 and TRBJ2-7, with 10 bases that match TRBD2. V was clipped by 1 base and J by 4 bases; unmatched bases: 5. The germline V gene encodes CDR1 SGHKS and CDR2 YYEKEE (reference sequence). This CDR3 has 15 amino acids. CDR3 bases: TGTGCCAGCAGCTTGAGCGCGGGACTAGCGTACGAGCAGTACTTC. This translates into CASSLSAGLAYEQYF. The full variable domain, its missing parts supplied by reference TRBV5-5 and TRBJ2-7, is DAGVTQSPTHLIKTRGQQVTLRCSPISGHKSVSWYQQVLGQGPQFIFQYYEKEERGRGNFPDRFSARQFPNYSSELNVNALLLGDSALYLCASSLSAGLAYEQYFGPGTRLTVT.

This clone was detected a few times. The V call is TRBV2, the J call TRBJ1-6, with 7 positions matching TRBD1. Per the germline V gene, CDR1 is SNHLY and CDR2 is FYNNEI. This CDR3 is 16 amino acids long. V dropped 4 bases and J dropped 9; count of bases not matched to a gene: 12. DNA for the CDR3: TGTGCCAGCAGTGGAGCGGGGGGACAGAGAGGTTCACCCCTCCACTTT. It yields the protein CASSGAGGQRGSPLHF.

This chain connects TRBV6-5 to TRBJ1-2, with 9 bases aligning to TRBD1. J gave up 2 bases and V 7 bases, and 2 bases lay outside the gene matches. Germline CDR1 and CDR2: MNHEY and SVGAGI. The length of the CDR3 is 13 residues. CDR3 nucleotide sequence: TGTGCCAGCATCGGACAGGGGAACTATGGCTACACCTTC. It yields the protein CASIGQGNYGYTF.

The chain carries TRBV11-2 and TRBJ2-4; TRBD1 is a possible D gene (5 bases). The CDR3 contains 16 residues. V lost 6 bases, J lost 0 bases, and 15 bases lay in between. Looked up from germline, CDR1 is SGHAT and CDR2 is FQNNGV. In DNA form, the CDR3 reads TGTGCCAGCAGTTATGGAAACAGGCTAGCCAAAAACATTCAGTACTTC. This translates into CASSYGNRLAKNIQYF.

The chain couples TRBV4-1 to TRBJ2-6, with D tentatively TRBD2 (6 bases). This CDR3 spans 18 amino acids. Looked up from germline, CDR1 is MGHRA and CDR2 is YSYEKL. Trimming stripped 4 bases from V and 0 bases from J, with 16 bases between. The CDR3 loop is CASSPLGGANSGANVLTF. The CDR3 nucleotides read TGCGCCAGCAGCCCCCTTGGAGGGGCCAACTCTGGGGCCAACGTCCTGACTTTC.

This sequence joins TRBV6-5 and TRBJ2-1; 8 nucleotides line up with TRBD2. The CDR3 totals 15 residues. Losses at the gene ends were 2 bases for V and 9 bases for J; bases not matched to a gene: 9. Germline-derived CDR1 and CDR2 are MNHEY and SVGAGI. CDR3 nucleotides: TGTGCCAGCAGTTACGCCCGCTCGGGAGGGGGTGAGCAGTTCTTC. Its protein product is CASSYARSGGGEQFF.